This is a list of T cell receptor beta chains from one sample in a study of cytomegalovirus exposure and HLA in healthy donors. The assay was immunoSEQ multiplex PCR, and TCRdb's table has in-frame clones only and misses some. This table holds approximately 170,000 clones, around 81% found once. Specimen: PBMCs. The receptors here all came from a woman aged 35 to 49 in good health and CMV-seronegative. The CDR3 runs from the conserved cysteine through the conserved F or W. The order of the fields is V gene, clone size, D gene, J gene, CDR3 DNA, CDR3 protein. D genes are given only for firm matches. Clone size is not always given. Where it is, it says once, few, many or a class for expanded clones.

>TRBV4-2|.|TRBD2|TRBJ2-2
TGTGCCAGCAGCCAAACCAGCGGGAGGGTGAGCGGGGAGCTGTTTTTT
CASSQTSGRVSGELFF
>TRBV7-2|.|.|TRBJ2-1
TGTGCCAGCAGCCTCCTGCAGGCGTCTACCTACAATGAGCAGTTCTTC
CASSLLQASTYNEQFF
>TRBV5-4|few|TRBD2|TRBJ2-3
TGTGCCATCCTGACTAGCGGCCTCGGAGATACGCAGTATTTT
CAILTSGLGDTQYF
>TRBV6-1|.|.|TRBJ2-5
TGTGCCAGCAGTAGTACCGGGACTGTAAGAGAGCCCCAGTACTTC
CASSSTGTVREPQYF
>TRBV29-1|.|.|TRBJ2-7
TGCAGCGGCTGGGACTTATCCTACGAGCAGTACTTC
CSGWDLSYEQYF
>TRBV10-2|.|.|TRBJ2-3
TGCGCCAGCAGTGAGGAATGGGGCCGGATCACAGATACGCAGTATTTT
CASSEEWGRITDTQYF
>TRBV30|.|TRBD2|TRBJ2-1
TGTGCCTGGAGCTCCGGGACTAGCGGAACGAGCTCCTACAATGAGCAGTTCTTC
CAWSSGTSGTSSYNEQFF
>TRBV27|.|TRBD1|TRBJ1-4
TGTGCCAGCAGCTATTTCACAGGGGCCGAAAAACTGTTTTTT
CASSYFTGAEKLFF
>TRBV6-1|.|.|TRBJ2-7
TGTGCCAGCGTGGGGGCAGCCGAGCAGTACTTC
CASVGAAEQYF
>TRBV27|.|.|TRBJ2-7
TGTGCCAGCAGACGGGAGGGAGGGGGCCCCTACGAGCAGTACTTC
CASRREGGGPYEQYF
>TRBV6-1|once|.|TRBJ2-7
TGTGCCAGCAGCGGACACCAGGGGTACGAGCAGTACTTC
CASSGHQGYEQYF
>TRBV28|.|.|TRBJ1-1
TGTGCCAGTGTAGACTACAGGGAGAACACTGAAGCTTTCTTT
CASVDYRENTEAFF
>TRBV2|.|TRBD1|TRBJ2-3
TGTGCCAGCAAATTTGGACAGGGAGGCACAGATACGCAGTATTTT
CASKFGQGGTDTQYF
>TRBV5-4|.|TRBD2|TRBJ2-7
TGTGCCAGCCACACATGGGAGGGAGGCAGTAAGTACTTC
CASHTWEGGSKYF
>TRBV7-2|.|.|TRBJ1-2
TGTGCCAGCAGCTCCCTGGCCAACTATGGCTACACCTTC
CASSSLANYGYTF
>TRBV7-3|.|TRBD2|TRBJ2-3
TGTGCCAGCAGTCCCCGACTAGCGGGAAATGTGGCAGATACGCAGTATTTT
CASSPRLAGNVADTQYF
>TRBV5-1|.|TRBD2|TRBJ2-5
TGCGCCAGTACCGTCGGGGGTGCGGGAGAGGTTGAGACCCAGTACTTC
CASTVGGAGEVETQYF
>TRBV25-1|.|.|TRBJ1-5
TGTGCCAGCAGTGAATACGGAGGGAACAATCAGCCCCAGCATTTT
CASSEYGGNNQPQHF
>TRBV6-4|.|TRBD1|TRBJ1-1
TGTGCCAGCCGCTGGGACAGGGGGCAAGTAGTAGCGAAAGCTTTCTTT
CASRWDRGQVVAKAFF
>TRBV6-6|.|.|TRBJ2-7
TGTGCCAGCAGTTACGCGGGGACCTACGAGCAGTACTTC
CASSYAGTYEQYF
>TRBV7-8|.|.|TRBJ1-1
TGTGCCAGCAGCTATCAATACACTGAAGCTTTCTTT
CASSYQYTEAFF
>TRBV13|.|.|TRBJ1-1
TGTGCCAGCAGCTTTCCGGGAACTGAAGCTTTCTTT
CASSFPGTEAFF
>TRBV28|.|.|TRBJ1-5
TGTGCCAGCAGTTCCTTGACAGCAGATAGCAATCAGCCCCAGCATTTT
CASSSLTADSNQPQHF
>TRBV7-9|.|TRBD2|TRBJ2-7
TGTGCCAGCAGCCCGCTCCTCGGTAGCGGGAGACCCTACGAGCAGTACTTC
CASSPLLGSGRPYEQYF
>TRBV7-9|.|TRBD1|TRBJ1-2
TGTGCCAGCAGCGCGGGGACAGGGGGATATGGCTACACCTTC
CASSAGTGGYGYTF
>TRBV7-3|.|.|TRBJ1-1
TGTGCCAGCAGCTCAGGGGATGGTAGCACTGAAGCTTTCTTT
CASSSGDGSTEAFF
>TRBV2|.|TRBD1|TRBJ2-7
TGTGCCAGCAGCGGGACCCCAGGGGGAAACGAGCAGTACTTC
CASSGTPGGNEQYF
>TRBV7-6|.|TRBD2|TRBJ2-7
TGTGCCAGCAGCTTAGCGCTAACGGGAGGGCTCCACGAGCAGTACTTC
CASSLALTGGLHEQYF
>TRBV6-1|.|TRBD2|TRBJ2-7
TGTGCCAGCAGTGAAGCGGGACTAGCGGACTCCTACGAGCAGTACTTC
CASSEAGLADSYEQYF
>TRBV18|.|.|TRBJ2-2
TGTGCCAGCTCACCAGGAGCGGGCAACACCGGGGAGCTGTTTTTT
CASSPGAGNTGELFF
>TRBV5-1|.|TRBD1|TRBJ2-5
TGCGCCAGCAGCCCCGACAGGGCGGAGACCCAGTACTTC
CASSPDRAETQYF
>TRBV2|few|.|TRBJ1-5
TGTGCCAGCACCCGGGAAGGTAATCAGCCCCAGCATTTT
CASTREGNQPQHF
>TRBV27|.|.|TRBJ2-7
TGTGCCAGCAGAAGTGAAGGCGGGACCTACGAGCAGTACTTC
CASRSEGGTYEQYF
>TRBV7-9|.|TRBD1|TRBJ1-1
TGTGCCAGCAGCTTAGGAGGGGGCTGGACTGAAGCTTTCTTT
CASSLGGGWTEAFF
>TRBV9|.|.|TRBJ2-7
TGTGCCGGGGGTGGAGGGGGCTCCAACGAGCAGTACTTC
CAGGGGGSNEQYF
>TRBV5-1|.|TRBD1|TRBJ2-2
TGCGCCAGCAGCTTGGGGTTGGACAGGTTTGACACCGGGGAGCTGTTTTTT
CASSLGLDRFDTGELFF
>TRBV6-1|.|TRBD1|TRBJ2-5
TGTGCCAGCAGGAGGGACAGGGCAGAGACCCAGTACTTC
CASRRDRAETQYF
>TRBV5-1|.|.|TRBJ2-5
TGCGCCAGCAGCTTGGGAGGACTACCCGAAGGAGAGACCCAGTACTTC
CASSLGGLPEGETQYF
>TRBV11-1|.|.|TRBJ2-2
TGTGCCAGCAGCTTACAGGAGAACACCGGGGAGCTGTTTTTT
CASSLQENTGELFF
>TRBV5-1|.|.|TRBJ2-1
TGCGCCAGCAGCCGTAATCCAAACAGGGTAAGAGCACACAATGAGCAGTTCTTC
CASSRNPNRVRAHNEQFF
>TRBV7-2|.|.|TRBJ1-5
TGTGCCAGCAGCTTAGACAGGAGTAGCAATCAGCCCCAGCATTTT
CASSLDRSSNQPQHF
>TRBV7-8|.|TRBD2|TRBJ2-7
TGTGCCAGCAGCCCTTACCGACTAGCGGGTCCCTACGAGCAGTACTTC
CASSPYRLAGPYEQYF
>TRBV5-1|.|TRBD1|TRBJ2-7
TGCGCCAGCAGCGCGGACAGGACCTACGAGCAGTACTTC
CASSADRTYEQYF
>TRBV7-8|.|.|TRBJ2-7
TGTGCCAGCAGCTTCGGGACTTCGGGGCAGGGAAACACCTACGAGCAGTACTTC
CASSFGTSGQGNTYEQYF
>TRBV19|.|TRBD2|TRBJ2-4
TGTGCCAGTAGTATAAGAGCGGGAAAAGCCAAAAACATTCAGTACTTC
CASSIRAGKAKNIQYF